What follows are 2 T cell receptor beta chains derived from one specimen sequenced in a study of cytomegalovirus exposure and HLA in healthy donors. The study ran its PCR with 60 Vbeta and 13 Jbeta primers. Clones were read by immunoSEQ multiplex PCR, and TCRdb kept only the in-frame ones, dropping some. The sample holds over 75,000 clones, 77% seen once. The specimen sequenced was PBMCs. The origin of the receptors is a middle-aged man in good health and CMV-seropositive.

This clone has a handful of counts. The J gene is TRBJ2-5, the V gene TRBV7-6; D is perhaps TRBD1 (6 bases). Germline CDR1 reads SGHVS; CDR2 reads FNYEAQ. Trimming took off 3 bases at V and 4 bases at J, with 12 bases between the two ends. CDR3 length equals 14 residues. CDR3 residues: CASSFSAGAETQYF. DNA of the CDR3: TGTGCCAGCAGCTTCTCCGCAGGGGCAGAGACCCAGTACTTC.

The chain combines TRBV30 with TRBJ1-3; D is undetermined. Germline assignment: CDR1 GTSNPN and CDR2 SVGIG (reference sequence). The CDR3 runs 12 residues. The V end lost 4 bases, the J end lost 0 bases, and 4 bases lay between the germline ends. CDR3 residues: CAWTGSGNTIYF. The DNA of the CDR3 is TGTGCCTGGACGGGCTCTGGAAACACCATATATTTT.